The 2 T cell receptor beta chains below were found in one sample sequenced in a study of identical twins. Each CDR3 protein gets one entry after TCRdb re-called the 5' RACE reads with MiXCR. The sample holds about 340,000 distinct CDR3 sequences; around an eighth are singletons and the top ten take approximately 7.6%. These same data were also listed under a study on yellow fever vaccine responses in identical twins.

The material sequenced was CD8+ T cells sorted from blood. The receptors stem from a young woman in good health.

In this sample, this clonotype turned up once. The rearrangement joins TRBV6-6 to TRBJ2-1; TRBD2 is a possible D gene (7 bases). The CDR3 covers 13 residues. Germline CDR1 reads MNHNY; CDR2 reads SVGAGI (reference sequence). V gave up 7 bases and J gave up 6 bases, with 13 bases separating them. The DNA for the CDR3 is TGTGCCAGCATCGGGGCGGGGGCCAATGAGCAGTTCTTC. This codes for CASIGAGANEQFF.

This clonotype has only a few counts. This rearrangement joins TRBV12-3 or TRBV12-4 to TRBJ1-1, with D unresolved. Between the trimmed V and J ends, which lost 3 bases and 1 base, there was a span of 9 bases. This CDR3 spans 14 amino acids. The CDR3 DNA is TGTGCCAGCAGTTTTCAAGTTACGAACACTGAAGCTTTCTTT. Translating it yields CASSFQVTNTEAFF.